This T cell receptor beta chain originates from a study of OX40 agonist ivuxolimab in advanced cancers. Describing the broader study: Ivuxolimab was a fully human IgG2 agonistic monoclonal antibody targeting the costimulatory receptor OX40 (CD134). Intravenous ivuxolimab was administered to patients every 2 weeks at six dose levels: 0.01, 0.1, 0.3, 1.5, 3 and 10 mg/kg. Among the roughly 52 dose-escalation patients, some 20 had hepatocellular carcinoma, approximately 15 melanoma, 9 renal cell carcinoma and 9 head and neck cancer. In the dose-escalation cohort, 82.7% of patients were male, and the mean age was approximately 60 years, with a range of 23 to 79. Prior anti-PD-1, anti-PD-L1 or anti-CTLA-4 therapy was permitted, and checkpoint inhibitors had been received by 30% to 40% of dose-escalation patients. Partial responses occurred in three dose-escalation patients: two with cutaneous melanoma and one with hepatocellular carcinoma. The purpose of peripheral TCRbeta sequencing was to test whether ivuxolimab changed TCR sequence diversity and led to clonal T-cell expansion. The monotherapy dose-escalation portion (N = 52 patients) of the phase I ivuxolimab trial is reported in the paper.

Here is what the overall study found, with its caveats: The antigen specificity of the clonally expanded peripheral T cells was not determined. Low levels of normalized T-cell clonal expansion were also seen in some patients who did not respond. After ivuxolimab, CD8+ T cells had more expanded clones than CD4+ T cells on average. At doses of 0.1 to 3.0 mg/kg, clonal expansion of both CD4+ and CD8+ blood T cells was observed from baseline to week 6. Partial responders in the 0.1-3.0 mg/kg groups had among the lowest normalized peripheral clonal expansion, especially among CD8+ T cells.

Genomic DNA was isolated from the sorted cells so that the TCRbeta CDR3 region could be sequenced. The immunoSEQ Assay was used for sequencing of TCRbeta CDR3 regions. Sourced from immuneACCESS, this table was stored by TCRdb with only in-frame sequences that have V and J called. A share of the clones is absent; for the studies checked, an unresolved V gene accounts for under half, and the remainder has no known explanation. This sample holds approximately 92,000 clones; about four fifths were observed only once. The top ten clonotypes cover about 5.5% of the sample. Patients with autoimmune disease history or receiving systemic immunosuppression were excluded from the trial. In every dose cohort, peripheral blood was drawn for TCR sequencing at baseline, cycle 4 day 1, and cycle 7 day 1. Samples were obtained from an open-label, multicenter, first-in-human phase I dose-escalation trial of ivuxolimab. Adults with locally advanced or metastatic melanoma, renal cell, hepatocellular, or head and neck squamous cell carcinoma were enrolled in the trial. Before TCR sequencing, CD4+ T cells and CD8+ T cells from peripheral blood were sorted into separate populations.

As for this clone: This clone's antigen is unknown. No much larger clonotype is one base removed from it; base qualities were not supplied.

The sample in question was CD4+ or CD8+ T cells sorted from blood, obtained in a trial of the OX40 agonist ivuxolimab. This TCR was sampled from an adult with an advanced solid tumor such as melanoma, head and neck, liver or kidney cancer.

In nucleotide form, the sequence is TGTGCCAGCTCACCGGCAGGGGCCTCGAACACTGAAGCTTTCTTT. It translates to CASSPAGASNTEAFF. The chain links TRBV18 with TRBJ1-1; a weak D assignment points to TRBD1 (6 bases agree). V was cut back by 3 bases and J by 1 base, leaving a gap of 12 bases between them. Inclusive of the bounding cysteine and phenylalanine, the CDR3 is 15 residues long. The kept DNA is CDR3 alone, 45 bases in frame from the first base. CDR1 KGHSH and CDR2 LQKENI were looked up in the germline V gene.